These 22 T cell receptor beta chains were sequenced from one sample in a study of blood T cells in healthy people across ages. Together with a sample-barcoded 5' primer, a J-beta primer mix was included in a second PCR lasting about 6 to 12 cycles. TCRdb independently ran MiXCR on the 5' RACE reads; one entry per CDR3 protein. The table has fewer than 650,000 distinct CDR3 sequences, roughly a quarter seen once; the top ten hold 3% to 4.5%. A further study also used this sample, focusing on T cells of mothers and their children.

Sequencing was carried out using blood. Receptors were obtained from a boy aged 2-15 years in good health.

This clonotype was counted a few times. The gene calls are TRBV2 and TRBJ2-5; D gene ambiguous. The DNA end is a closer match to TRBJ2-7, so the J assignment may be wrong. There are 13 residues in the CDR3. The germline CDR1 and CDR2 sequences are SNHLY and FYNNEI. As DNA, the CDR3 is TGTGCCAGCAGGGGTCGAAGGGATGGCGAGCAGTACTTC. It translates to CASRGRRDGEQYF.

CDR3 DNA sequence: TGCAGTGCTAGTGATAGGGTTGGAGAAAAACTGTTTTTT. It translates to CSASDRVGEKLFF. The rearrangement uses TRBV20-1 and TRBJ1-4, with D hard to call. Germline V gene data show CDR1 as DFQATT and CDR2 as SNEGSKA (reference sequence). The CDR3 runs to 13 residues. Trimming left V 3 bases short and J 8 bases short, with 13 bases between.

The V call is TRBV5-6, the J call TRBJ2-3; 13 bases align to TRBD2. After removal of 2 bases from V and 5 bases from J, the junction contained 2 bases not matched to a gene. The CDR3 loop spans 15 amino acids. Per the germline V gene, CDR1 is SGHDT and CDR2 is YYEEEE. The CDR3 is CASSFRTSGGDTQYF. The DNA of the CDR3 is TGTGCCAGCAGCTTCCGGACTAGCGGGGGAGATACGCAGTATTTT.

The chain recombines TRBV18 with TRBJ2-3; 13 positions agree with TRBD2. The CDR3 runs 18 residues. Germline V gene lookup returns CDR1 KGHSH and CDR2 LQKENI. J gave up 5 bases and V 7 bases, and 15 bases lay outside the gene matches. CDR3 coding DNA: TGTGCCAGCTTATCGGGCGGACTAGCGGGAGAGACGGTAGATACGCAGTATTTT. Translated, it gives CASLSGGLAGETVDTQYF.

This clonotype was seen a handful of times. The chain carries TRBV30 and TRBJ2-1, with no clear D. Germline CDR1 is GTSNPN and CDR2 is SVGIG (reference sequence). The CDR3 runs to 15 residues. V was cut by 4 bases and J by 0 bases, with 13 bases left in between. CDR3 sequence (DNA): TGTGCCTGGACCGGTTATGAGAGCTCCTACAATGAGCAGTTCTTC. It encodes CAWTGYESSYNEQFF.

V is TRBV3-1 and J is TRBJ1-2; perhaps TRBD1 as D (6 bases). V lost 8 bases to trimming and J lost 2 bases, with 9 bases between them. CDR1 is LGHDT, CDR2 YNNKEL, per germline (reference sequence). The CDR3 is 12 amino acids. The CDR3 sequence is CASHGTNYGYTF. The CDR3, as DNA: TGTGCCAGCCACGGGACAAACTATGGCTACACCTTC. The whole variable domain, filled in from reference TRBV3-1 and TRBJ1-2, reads DTAVSQTPKYLVTQMGNDKSIKCEQNLGHDTMYWYKQDSKKFLKIMFSYNNKELIINETVPNRFSPKSPDKAHLNLHINSLELGDSAVYFCASHGTNYGYTFGSGTRLTVV.

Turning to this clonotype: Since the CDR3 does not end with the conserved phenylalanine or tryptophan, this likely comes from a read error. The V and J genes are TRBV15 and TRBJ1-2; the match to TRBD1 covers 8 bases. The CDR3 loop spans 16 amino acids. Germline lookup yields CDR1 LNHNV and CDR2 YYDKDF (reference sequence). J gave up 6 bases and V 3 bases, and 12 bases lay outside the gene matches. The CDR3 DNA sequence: TGTGCCACCAGCAGGGACAGGGCTCCCAACAACAATGGCTACACCCTC. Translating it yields CATSRDRAPNNNGYTL.

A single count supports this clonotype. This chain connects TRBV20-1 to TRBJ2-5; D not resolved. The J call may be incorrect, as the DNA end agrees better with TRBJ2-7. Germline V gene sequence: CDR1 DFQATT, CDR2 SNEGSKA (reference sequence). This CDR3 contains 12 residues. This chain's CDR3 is CSATGSSYEQYF. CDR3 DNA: TGCAGTGCTACCGGGTCTTCCTACGAGCAGTACTTC.

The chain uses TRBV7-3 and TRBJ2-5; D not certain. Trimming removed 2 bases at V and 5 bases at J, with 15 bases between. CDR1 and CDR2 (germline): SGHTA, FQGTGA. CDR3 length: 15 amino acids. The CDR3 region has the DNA TGTGCCAGCAGCTTAGGAGCAGATTATTCTGAGACCCAGTACTTC. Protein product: CASSLGADYSETQYF.

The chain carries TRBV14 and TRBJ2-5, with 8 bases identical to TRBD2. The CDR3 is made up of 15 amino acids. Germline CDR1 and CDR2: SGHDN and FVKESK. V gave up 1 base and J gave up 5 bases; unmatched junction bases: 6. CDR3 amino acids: CASSQALAVGETQYF. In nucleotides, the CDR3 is TGTGCCAGCAGCCAAGCACTAGCGGTGGGGGAGACCCAGTACTTC. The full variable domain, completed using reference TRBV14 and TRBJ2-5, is EAGVTQFPSHSVIEKGQTVTLRCDPISGHDNLYWYRRVMGKEIKFLLHFVKESKQDESGMPNNRFLAERTGGTYSTLKVQPAELEDSGVYFCASSQALAVGETQYFGPGTRLLVL.

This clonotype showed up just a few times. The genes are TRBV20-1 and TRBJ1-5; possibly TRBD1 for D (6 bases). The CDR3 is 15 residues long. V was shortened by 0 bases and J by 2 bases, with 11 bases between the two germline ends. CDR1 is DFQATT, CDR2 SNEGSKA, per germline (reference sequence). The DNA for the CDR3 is TGCAGTGCTAGAGAAGGGGGGGTTGGCAATCAGCCCCAGCATTTT. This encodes CSAREGGVGNQPQHF.

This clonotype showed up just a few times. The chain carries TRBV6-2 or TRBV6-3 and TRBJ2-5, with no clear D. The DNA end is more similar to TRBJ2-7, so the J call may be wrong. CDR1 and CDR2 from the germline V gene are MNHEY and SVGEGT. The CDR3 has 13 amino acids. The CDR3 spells CASRTPLENEQYF. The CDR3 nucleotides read TGTGCCAGCAGAACACCACTCGAAAACGAGCAGTACTTC.

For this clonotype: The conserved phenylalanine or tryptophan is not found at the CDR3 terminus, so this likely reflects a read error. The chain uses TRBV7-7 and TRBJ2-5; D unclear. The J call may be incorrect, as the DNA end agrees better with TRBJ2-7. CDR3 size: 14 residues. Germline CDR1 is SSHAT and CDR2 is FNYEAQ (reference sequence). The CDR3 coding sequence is TGTGCCAGCAGCTCCCTCGCGGAGCCCTACGAGCAGTACCTC. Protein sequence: CASSSLAEPYEQYL.

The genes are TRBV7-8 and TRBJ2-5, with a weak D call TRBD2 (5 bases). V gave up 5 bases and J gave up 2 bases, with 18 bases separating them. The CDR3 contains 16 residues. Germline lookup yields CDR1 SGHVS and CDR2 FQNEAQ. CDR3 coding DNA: TGTGCCAGCAGCCAAGGATCAGCGAGAGGGCAAGAGACCCAGTACTTC. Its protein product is CASSQGSARGQETQYF.

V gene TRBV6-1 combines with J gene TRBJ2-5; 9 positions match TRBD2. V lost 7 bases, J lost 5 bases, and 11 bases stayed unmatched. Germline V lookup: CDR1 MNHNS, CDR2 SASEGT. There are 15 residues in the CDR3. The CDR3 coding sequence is TGTGCCAGCACTGATTCCGGGACTAGCTGGGAGACCCAGTACTTC. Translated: CASTDSGTSWETQYF.

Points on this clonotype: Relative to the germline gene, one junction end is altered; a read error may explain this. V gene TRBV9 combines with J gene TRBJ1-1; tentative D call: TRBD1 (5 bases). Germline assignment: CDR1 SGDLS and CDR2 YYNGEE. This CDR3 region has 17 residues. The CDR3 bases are TGTGCCAGCAGCAAAAACGTAATAAGGGGCTCGAACACTGAAGCTCTCTTT. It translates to CASSKNVIRGSNTEALF. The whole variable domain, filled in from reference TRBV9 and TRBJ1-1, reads DSGVTQTPKHLITATGQRVTLRCSPRSGDLSVYWYQQSLDQGLQFLIQYYNGEERAKGNILERFSAQQFPDLHSELNLSSLELGDSALYFCASSKNVIRGSNTEALFGQGTRLTVV.

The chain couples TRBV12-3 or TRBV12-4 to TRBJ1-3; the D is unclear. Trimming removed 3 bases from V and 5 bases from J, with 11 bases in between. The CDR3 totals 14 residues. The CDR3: CASSLEFGRNTIYF. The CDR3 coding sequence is TGTGCCAGCAGTTTGGAATTTGGGCGAAACACCATATATTTT.

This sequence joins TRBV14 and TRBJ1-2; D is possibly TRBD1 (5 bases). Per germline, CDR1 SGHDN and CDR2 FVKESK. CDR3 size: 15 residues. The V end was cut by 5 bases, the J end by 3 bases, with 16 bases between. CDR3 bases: TGTGCCAGCAGCAAAAGGCAGGGTTGGGACTATGGCTACACCTTC. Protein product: CASSKRQGWDYGYTF.

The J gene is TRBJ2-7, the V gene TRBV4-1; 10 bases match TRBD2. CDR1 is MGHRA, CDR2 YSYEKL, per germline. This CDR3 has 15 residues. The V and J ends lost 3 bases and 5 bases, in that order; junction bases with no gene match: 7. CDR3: CASSHPTSGFHEQYF. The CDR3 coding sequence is TGCGCCAGCAGCCACCCGACTAGCGGGTTCCACGAGCAGTACTTC.

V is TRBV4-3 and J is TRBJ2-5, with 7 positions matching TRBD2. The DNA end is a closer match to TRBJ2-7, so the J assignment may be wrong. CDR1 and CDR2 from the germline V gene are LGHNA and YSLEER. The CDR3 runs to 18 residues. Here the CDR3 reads CASSQDLSGTILNYEQYF. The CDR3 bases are TGCGCCAGCAGCCAAGATCTCAGCGGGACTATCCTTAATTACGAGCAGTACTTC.

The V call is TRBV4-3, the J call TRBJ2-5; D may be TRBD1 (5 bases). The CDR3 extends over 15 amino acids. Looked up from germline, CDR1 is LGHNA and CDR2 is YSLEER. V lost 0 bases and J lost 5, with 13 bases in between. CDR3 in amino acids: CASSQDGEPGETQYF. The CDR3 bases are TGCGCCAGCAGCCAAGATGGGGAACCAGGGGAGACCCAGTACTTC.

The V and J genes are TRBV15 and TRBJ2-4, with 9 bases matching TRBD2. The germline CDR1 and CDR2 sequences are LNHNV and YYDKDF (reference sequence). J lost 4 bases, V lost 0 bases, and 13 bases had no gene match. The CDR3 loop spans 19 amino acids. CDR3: CATSRDRAGGIQEKNIQYF. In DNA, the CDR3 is TGTGCCACCAGCAGAGATCGAGCGGGGGGAATCCAAGAAAAAAACATTCAGTACTTC. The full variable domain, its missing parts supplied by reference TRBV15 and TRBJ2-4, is DAMVIQNPRYQVTQFGKPVTLSCSQTLNHNVMYWYQQKSSQAPKLLFHYYDKDFNNEADTPDNFQSRRPNTSFCFLDIRSPGLGDTAMYLCATSRDRAGGIQEKNIQYFGAGTRLSVL.